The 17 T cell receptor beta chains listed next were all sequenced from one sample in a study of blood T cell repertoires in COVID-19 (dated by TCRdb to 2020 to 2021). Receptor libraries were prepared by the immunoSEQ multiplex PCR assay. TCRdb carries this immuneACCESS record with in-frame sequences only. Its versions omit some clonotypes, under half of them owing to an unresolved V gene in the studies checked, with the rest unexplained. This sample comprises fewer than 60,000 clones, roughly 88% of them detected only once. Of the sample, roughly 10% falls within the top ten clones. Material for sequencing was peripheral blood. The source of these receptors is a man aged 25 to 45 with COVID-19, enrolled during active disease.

CDR3 loop: CASSLGLASPLHF. CDR3 bases: TGTGCCAGCAGTTTAGGACTTGCCTCACCCCTCCACTTT. This chain uses TRBV12-3 or TRBV12-4 with TRBJ1-6; the D is unclear. The CDR3 sequence is 13 residues long. V was clipped by 1 base and J by 10 bases, with 8 bases between them.

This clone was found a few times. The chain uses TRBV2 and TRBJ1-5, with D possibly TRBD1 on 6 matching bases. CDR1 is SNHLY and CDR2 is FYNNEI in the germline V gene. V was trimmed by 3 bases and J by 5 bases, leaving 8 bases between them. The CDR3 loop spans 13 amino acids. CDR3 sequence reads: CASSEKGDQPQHF. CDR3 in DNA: TGTGCCAGCAGTGAGAAGGGGGATCAGCCCCAGCATTTT. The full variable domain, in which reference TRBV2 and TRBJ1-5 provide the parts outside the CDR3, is EPEVTQTPSHQVTQMGQEVILRCVPISNHLYFYWYRQILGQKVEFLVSFYNNEISEKSEIFDDQFSVERPDGSNFTLKIRSTKLEDSAMYFCASSEKGDQPQHFGDGTRLSIL.

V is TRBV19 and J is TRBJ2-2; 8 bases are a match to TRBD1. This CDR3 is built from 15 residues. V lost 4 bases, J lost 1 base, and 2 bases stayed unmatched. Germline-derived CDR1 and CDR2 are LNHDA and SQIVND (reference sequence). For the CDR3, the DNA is TGTGCCAGTAGTAGTGACAGGGGGAACACCGGGGAGCTGTTTTTT. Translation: CASSSDRGNTGELFF.

The CDR3 DNA is TGTGCCAGCTCACCAAGGGGACAGGGTTTAAACTATGGCTACACCTTC. This encodes CASSPRGQGLNYGYTF. The J gene is TRBJ1-2, the V gene TRBV18, with 9 nucleotides matching TRBD1. After removal of 2 bases from V and 2 bases from J, the junction contained 6 bases not matched to a gene. Germline-derived CDR1 and CDR2 are KGHSH and LQKENI. The CDR3 is 16 residues long.

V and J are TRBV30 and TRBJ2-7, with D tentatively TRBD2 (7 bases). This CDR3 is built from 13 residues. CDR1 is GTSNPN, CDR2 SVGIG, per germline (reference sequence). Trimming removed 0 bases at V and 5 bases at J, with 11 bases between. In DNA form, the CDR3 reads TGTGCCTGGAGTGTGGGGGGGCTCGACGAGCAGTACTTC. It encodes CAWSVGGLDEQYF.

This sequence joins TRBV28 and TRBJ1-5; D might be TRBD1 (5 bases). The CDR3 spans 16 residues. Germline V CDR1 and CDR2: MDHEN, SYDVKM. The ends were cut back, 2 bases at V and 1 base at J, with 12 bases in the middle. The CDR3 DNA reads TGTGCCAGCAGTTTAAGGGGAACCTGGAGCAATCAGCCCCAGCATTTT. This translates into CASSLRGTWSNQPQHF.

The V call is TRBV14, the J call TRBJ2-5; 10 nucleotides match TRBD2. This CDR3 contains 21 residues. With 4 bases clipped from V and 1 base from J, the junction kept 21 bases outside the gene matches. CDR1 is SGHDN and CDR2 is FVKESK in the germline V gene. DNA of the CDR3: TGTGCCAGCAGCCTGAACGAAGAGCGCGGGAGGAGCGGGAGGGTCCAAGAGACCCAGTACTTC. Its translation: CASSLNEERGRSGRVQETQYF. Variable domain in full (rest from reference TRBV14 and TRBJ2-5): EAGVTQFPSHSVIEKGQTVTLRCDPISGHDNLYWYRRVMGKEIKFLLHFVKESKQDESGMPNNRFLAERTGGTYSTLKVQPAELEDSGVYFCASSLNEERGRSGRVQETQYFGPGTRLLVL.

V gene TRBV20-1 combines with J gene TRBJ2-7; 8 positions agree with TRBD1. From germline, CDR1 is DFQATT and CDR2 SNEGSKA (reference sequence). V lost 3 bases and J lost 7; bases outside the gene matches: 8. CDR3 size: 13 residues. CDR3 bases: TGCAGTGCTAGTACAGGGGGTGTAGCGGAGCAGTACTTC. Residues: CSASTGGVAEQYF.

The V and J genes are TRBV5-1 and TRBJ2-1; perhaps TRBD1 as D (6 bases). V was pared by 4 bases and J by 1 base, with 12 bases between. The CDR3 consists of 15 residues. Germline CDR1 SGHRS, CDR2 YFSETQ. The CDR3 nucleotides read TGCGCCAGCAGCGCCGCCGGACAGTCCTACAATGAGCAGTTCTTC. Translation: CASSAAGQSYNEQFF.

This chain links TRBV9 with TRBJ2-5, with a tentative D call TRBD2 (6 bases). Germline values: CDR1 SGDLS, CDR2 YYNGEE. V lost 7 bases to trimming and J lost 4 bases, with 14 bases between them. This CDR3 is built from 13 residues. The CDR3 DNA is TGTGCCAGCGGGCGGGAAAGGGGAGAGACCCAGTACTTC. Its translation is CASGRERGETQYF.

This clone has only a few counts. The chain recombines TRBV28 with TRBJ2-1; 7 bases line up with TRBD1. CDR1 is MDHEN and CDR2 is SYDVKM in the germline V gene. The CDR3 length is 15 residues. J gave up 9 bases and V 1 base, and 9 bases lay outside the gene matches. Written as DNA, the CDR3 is TGTGCCAGCAGTTTATTCAAAACAGGGGCAAGTGAGCAGTTCTTC. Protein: CASSLFKTGASEQFF.

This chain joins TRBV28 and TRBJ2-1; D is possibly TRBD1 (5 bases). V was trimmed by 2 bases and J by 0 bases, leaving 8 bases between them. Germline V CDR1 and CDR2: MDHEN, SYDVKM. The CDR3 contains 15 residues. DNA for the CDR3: TGTGCCAGCAGTTTAGCGACAGCCTCCTACAATGAGCAGTTCTTC. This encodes CASSLATASYNEQFF.

The CDR3 sequence is CASSPRGGADTQYF. For the CDR3, the DNA is TGTGCCAGCAGCCCTAGGGGGGGGGCAGATACGCAGTATTTT. The chain employs TRBV27 and TRBJ2-3, with D possibly TRBD2 on 7 matching bases. The V end was cut by 6 bases, the J end by 4 bases, with 14 bases between. The CDR3 length is 14 residues. Per the germline V gene, CDR1 is MNHEY and CDR2 is SMNVEV (reference sequence).

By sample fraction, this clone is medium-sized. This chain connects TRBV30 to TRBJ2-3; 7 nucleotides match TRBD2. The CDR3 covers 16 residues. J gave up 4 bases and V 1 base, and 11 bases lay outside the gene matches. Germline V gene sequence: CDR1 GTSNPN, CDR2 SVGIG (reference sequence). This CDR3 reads CAWSGGSGWSADTQYF. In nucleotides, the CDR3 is TGTGCCTGGAGTGGGGGTAGCGGGTGGAGCGCAGATACGCAGTATTTT.

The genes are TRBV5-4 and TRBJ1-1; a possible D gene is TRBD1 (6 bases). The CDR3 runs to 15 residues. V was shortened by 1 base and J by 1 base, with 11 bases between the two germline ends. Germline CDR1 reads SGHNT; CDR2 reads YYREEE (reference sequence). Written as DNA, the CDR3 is TGTGCCAGCAGCTTGACAGGGCGCCCGAACACTGAAGCTTTCTTT. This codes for CASSLTGRPNTEAFF.

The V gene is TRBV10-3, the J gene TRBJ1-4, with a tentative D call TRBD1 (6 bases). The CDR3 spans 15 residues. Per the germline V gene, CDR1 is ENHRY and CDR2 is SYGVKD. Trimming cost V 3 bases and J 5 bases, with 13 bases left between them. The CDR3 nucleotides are TGTGCCATCAGTGAAGGGACATTAGGAAATGAAAAACTGTTTTTT. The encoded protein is CAISEGTLGNEKLFF.

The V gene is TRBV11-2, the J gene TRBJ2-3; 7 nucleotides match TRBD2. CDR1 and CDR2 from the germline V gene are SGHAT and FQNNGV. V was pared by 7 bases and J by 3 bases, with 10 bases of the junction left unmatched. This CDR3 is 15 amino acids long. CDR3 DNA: TGTGCCAGCACCCAAGGGAGGGAGGTAACAGATACGCAGTATTTT. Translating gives CASTQGREVTDTQYF.